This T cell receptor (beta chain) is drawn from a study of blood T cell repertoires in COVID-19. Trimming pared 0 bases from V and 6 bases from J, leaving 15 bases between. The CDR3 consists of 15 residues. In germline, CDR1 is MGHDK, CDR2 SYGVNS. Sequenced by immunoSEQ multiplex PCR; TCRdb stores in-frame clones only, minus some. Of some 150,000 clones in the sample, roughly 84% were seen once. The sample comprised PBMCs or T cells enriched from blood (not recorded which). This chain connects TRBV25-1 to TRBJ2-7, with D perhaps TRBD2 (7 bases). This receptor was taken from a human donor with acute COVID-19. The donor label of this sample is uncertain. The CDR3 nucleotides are TGTGCCAGCAGTGAATACGGGGGGCAGGGAGGCGAGCAGTACTTC. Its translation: CASSEYGGQGGEQYF.